Listed here are 13 T cell receptor beta chains from one sample, sequenced in a study of T cell responses to AZD1222 COVID-19 vaccine. Sequencing was performed with immunoSEQ multiplex PCR; in TCRdb, only in-frame clones are kept and a portion is missing. The sample holds roughly 140,000 clones, approximately 87% seen once. The sample here was peripheral blood, taken 28 days after the second AZD1222 dose. The receptor set was obtained from an adult who received the AZD1222 COVID-19 vaccine.

The rearrangement joins TRBV7-2 to TRBJ2-5; D remains ambiguous. Germline values: CDR1 SGHTA, CDR2 FQGNSA. The CDR3 has 14 amino acids. Between the trimmed V and J ends, which lost 3 bases and 4 bases, there was a span of 12 bases. This CDR3 reads CASSFRARGETQYF. CDR3 nucleotides: TGTGCCAGCAGCTTCCGGGCCCGAGGAGAGACCCAGTACTTC.

This chain links TRBV6-5 with TRBJ1-5, with D perhaps TRBD1 (5 bases). CDR1 is MNHEY, CDR2 SVGAGI, per germline. This CDR3 is 12 amino acids long. V shed 6 bases and J shed 4 bases, with 7 bases lying between them. The CDR3 is CASSNRNQPQHF. CDR3 DNA sequence: TGTGCCAGCAGCAACAGGAATCAGCCCCAGCATTTT.

This rearrangement joins TRBV28 to TRBJ2-2; 9 bases are a match to TRBD1. CDR1 and CDR2 from the germline V gene are MDHEN and SYDVKM. This CDR3 contains 17 residues. V shed 4 bases and J 5 bases; nucleotides not matched to a gene: 11. In nucleotides, the CDR3 is TGTGCCAGCAGTTCCCCGAGTAACAGGGGGCGGACCGGGGAGCTGTTTTTT. It yields the protein CASSSPSNRGRTGELFF.

This rearrangement joins TRBV7-9 to TRBJ2-2; the D is unclear. The CDR3 runs to 13 residues. V was cut by 5 bases and J by 6 bases, with 10 bases left in between. CDR1 is SEHNR and CDR2 is FQNEAQ in the germline V gene (reference sequence). The CDR3 is CASSLSEAGELFF. The CDR3 region has the DNA TGTGCCAGCAGCCTATCCGAAGCCGGGGAGCTGTTTTTT.

The V and J genes are TRBV28 and TRBJ2-5; no clear D. This CDR3 contains 14 residues. V gave up 5 bases and J gave up 5 bases, with 15 bases separating them. Germline loops: CDR1 MDHEN, CDR2 SYDVKM. CDR3: CASSPEWARETQYF. The CDR3 DNA follows: TGTGCCAGCAGTCCTGAATGGGCCCGGGAGACCCAGTACTTC.

The chain recombines TRBV10-1 with TRBJ1-5, with 7 nucleotides matching TRBD1. After removal of 8 bases from V and 0 bases from J, the junction contained 19 bases not matched to a gene. The germline V gene has CDR1 WNHNN and CDR2 SYGVQD (reference sequence). The CDR3 covers 19 residues. CDR3 region: CASGDQPGQQIHSNQPQHF. DNA for the CDR3: TGCGCCAGCGGCGATCAACCGGGACAGCAGATTCATAGCAATCAGCCCCAGCATTTT.

This rearrangement joins TRBV6-5 to TRBJ2-7; 7 bases map to TRBD1. V shed 5 bases, J shed 6 bases, and the junction held 7 bases outside the gene matches. Germline V gene sequence: CDR1 MNHEY, CDR2 SVGAGI. The CDR3 spans 13 residues. The CDR3 reads CASSPLRGSEQYF. CDR3 sequence (DNA): TGTGCCAGCAGTCCACTCAGGGGGAGCGAGCAGTACTTC.

The chain employs TRBV7-9 and TRBJ2-1, with D uncertain. CDR1 and CDR2 (germline): SEHNR, FQNEAQ (reference sequence). This CDR3 contains 15 residues. V was pared by 5 bases and J by 0 bases, with 11 bases between. This CDR3 reads CASSRMGSSYNEQFF. Here the CDR3 DNA reads TGTGCCAGCAGCCGCATGGGCAGCTCCTACAATGAGCAGTTCTTC.

The V call is TRBV15, the J call TRBJ2-6, with unresolved D. Trimming cost V 11 bases and J 4 bases, with 18 bases left between them. Per the germline V gene, CDR1 is LNHNV and CDR2 is YYDKDF (reference sequence). CDR3 size: 15 residues. In DNA form, the CDR3 reads TGTGCCGCCGCTCCCAAGAGCCCCGGGGCCAACGTCCTGACTTTC. Translation: CAAAPKSPGANVLTF.

In the case of this clone: This CDR3 is also generated by other DNA sequences in the sample. J is TRBJ1-2 and V is TRBV29-1, with D uncertain. CDR3 size: 12 residues. Trimming pared 6 bases from V and 6 bases from J, leaving 14 bases between. Per germline, CDR1 SQVTM and CDR2 ANQGSEA. CDR3 DNA sequence: TGCAGCGTCGACTCCTCGAGGGATGGCTACACCTTC. As protein: CSVDSSRDGYTF.

This sequence joins TRBV11-2 and TRBJ2-7; TRBD1 might be the D (6 bases). CDR3 length: 14 amino acids. The V gene lost 5 bases and the J gene lost 0 bases, with 11 bases spanning the gap. CDR1 and CDR2 from the germline V gene are SGHAT and FQNNGV. The CDR3 spells CASSPQGASYEQYF. Written as DNA, the CDR3 is TGTGCCAGCAGCCCACAGGGAGCCTCCTACGAGCAGTACTTC.

V and J are TRBV19 and TRBJ1-5, with D unresolved. Germline values: CDR1 LNHDA, CDR2 SQIVND (reference sequence). This CDR3 has 13 amino acids. V lost 3 bases and J lost 5, with 8 bases in between. The CDR3 is CASSMRPDQPQHF. The CDR3 nucleotides are TGTGCCAGTAGTATGAGGCCTGATCAGCCCCAGCATTTT. The entire variable domain, with the rest obtained from reference TRBV19 and TRBJ1-5, is as follows: DGGITQSPKYLFRKEGQNVTLSCEQNLNHDAMYWYRQDPGQGLRLIYYSQIVNDFQKGDIAEGYSVSREKKESFPLTVTSAQKNPTAFYLCASSMRPDQPQHFGDGTRLSIL.

This clone was observed once. The chain employs TRBV14 and TRBJ1-2, with D unresolved. Germline CDR1 SGHDN, CDR2 FVKESK. The germline V and J ends were trimmed by 6 bases and 4 bases, with 9 bases remaining between them. The CDR3 extends over 12 amino acids. CDR3 in amino acids: CASSTNRYGYTF. CDR3 coding DNA: TGTGCCAGCAGTACTAACCGCTATGGCTACACCTTC.